This T cell receptor beta chain was identified in a study of tumor-infiltrating lymphocytes in primary liver carcinoma. Across the study: Tumors, staged T1-T3 N0M0, spanned 4.2 to 10 cm. General study findings and limits: Blood trailed tumors significantly in top-250-clone fraction (p = 0.039). Found in all five tumor regions were only about 7.5-25% of top clones.

Between about 19 and 34 mg of unsorted bulk tissue served as the source from which RNA and DNA were co-extracted. The patients, who had chronic HBV infection, were treatment-naive (untreated). Per the germline V gene, CDR1 is GTSNPN and CDR2 is SVGIG (reference sequence). Trimming left V 5 bases short and J 2 bases short, with 16 bases between. The CDR3 sequence is 15 residues long. TCR beta cDNA was reverse-transcribed from approximately 0.45 ug of total RNA. The reaction used a constant-region primer and ProtoScript II reverse transcriptase. ARM-PCR was slightly modified, and three nested multiplex PCR rounds with it gave rise to the TCR beta libraries. For approximately 11 cycles apiece, the opening two PCR rounds ran with TRBV1-TRBV30 forward primers and a C-beta reverse primer. TCRdb re-called the multiplex PCR reads through MiXCR, storing one row per CDR3 protein. The table records about 210,000 distinct CDR3 sequences, around four fifths of them present only once.

Concerning this clonotype: The target antigen is unknown.

The rearrangement links TRBV30 to TRBJ1-5, with unresolved D. The sample comprised tumor tissue from primary liver carcinoma. The clonotype was recovered from a man aged 35 to 55 with primary liver carcinoma and hepatitis B virus infection. CDR3 DNA: TGTGCCTGGGCCCTCGCGGGAGTCCGCAATCAGCCCCAGCATTTT. Protein sequence: CAWALAGVRNQPQHF.